The present entry profiles one T cell receptor beta chain with its context. This specimen belongs to a study of shared clonotypes between healthy human individuals. Here immunoSEQ multiplex PCR was the method, and the copy in TCRdb shows in-frame clones only, minus some. The sample yields around 600,000 clones, nearly 98% seen once. Naive CD8 cells were CD45RO-negative, positively selected for CCR7, excluding terminally differentiated effector memory CD45RA+ cells. This sequence originates from a man aged 30 to 45 in good health. Material for sequencing was naive CD8+ T cells sorted from blood.

CDR3 loop: CASSYGTGGDYNEQFF. In DNA form, the CDR3 reads TGTGCCAGCAGCTATGGAACAGGGGGAGATTACAATGAGCAGTTCTTC. This chain joins TRBV5-4 and TRBJ2-1, with 8 bases fitting TRBD1. The V gene's germline CDR1 is SGHNT and CDR2 YYREEE (reference sequence). The CDR3 length is 16 residues. J gave up 4 bases and V 3 bases, and 9 bases lay outside the gene matches.